The clone carrying this TCR beta chain appeared many times. Its antigen is not identified. Trimming stripped 2 bases from V and 8 bases from J, with 12 bases between. The CDR3 is made up of 14 amino acids. Germline assignment: CDR1 MNHNS and CDR2 SASEGT. Libraries of TCR beta came from iRepertoire HTBI primers plus Arm-PCR of CDR3 regions. In TCRdb, the multiplex PCR reads were re-called with MiXCR into one record per CDR3 protein. The sample records about 450,000 distinct CDR3 sequences, 20% to 25% being singletons. The sample originates from a study of regulatory T cells in long-lasting Graves disease. Study-level findings and limits: Persistent disease favored TRBV28, TRBJ1-2 and TRBJ2-5. With approximately 2,500 shared public clonotypes, persistent patients exceeded new patients, who shared over 850. Limited samples may have lowered accuracy.

As to time point: persistent/refractory GD, antithyroid drugs over 5 years with positive TRAb. Generation of the TCR library employed RNA extracted from PBMCs. American Thyroid Association guidelines served as the basis for diagnosing Graves' disease. The sequences come from peripheral blood mononuclear cells (PBMCs), collected when the disease was refractory, from a patient treated with antithyroid drugs. J is TRBJ1-4 and V is TRBV6-1, with D unresolved. The clonotype originates from a female donor with Graves disease. The CDR3 coding sequence is TGTGCCAGCAGTGAATTCGAGAGAGAAGAAAAACTGTTTTTT. It yields the protein CASSEFEREEKLFF.